Given below is one T cell receptor beta chain in context. Antigen: not known. This sample is drawn from a study of vaccination effects on CD4 cells after COVID-19. Whole-study context: Sampling occurred 16 days and one week pre-vaccination in two convalescent patients. Study-wide findings and caveats: Most post-vaccine spike-reactive clones in convalescents were new, not infection-derived.

Viral peptide pools were used in the ViraFEST assay to expand antigen-specific CD4+ T cells, and sequencing came afterward. It was after approximately 11 days of culture that CD4+ T cells were isolated. This individual contracted SARS-CoV-2 between March and December 2020, as verified by PCR. Cultures of under 2.5 million PBMC per well contained about 10 IU/ml IL-2 plus 10 ug/ml peptides. Replacing half the medium with IL-2 medium was done on days 3 and 7. This table comes from immunoSEQ multiplex PCR, and its TCRdb copy is limited to in-frame clones, with some not included. The sample holds tens of thousands of clones; about 77% are singletons and the top ten take 19%. The V and J ends lost 3 bases and 4 bases respectively, with 17 bases between them. Germline lookup yields CDR1 SGHRS and CDR2 YFSETQ. The CDR3 has 16 residues.

The chain employs TRBV5-1 and TRBJ2-1, with a possible D match to TRBD2 (6 bases). The material was CD4+ T cells from PBMCs cultured with HCoV-NL63 spike peptides, obtained before COVID-19 vaccination. The receptor was isolated from a human donor who had a prior SARS-CoV-2 infection. CDR3 loop: CASSSELAGGYNEQFF. DNA for the CDR3: TGCGCCAGCAGCTCGGAACTAGCTGGGGGTTACAATGAGCAGTTCTTC.